These 25 T cell receptor beta chains were sequenced from one sample in a study of beta chain features in type 1 diabetes (dated by TCRdb to the late 2010s). The receptor library was made with the immunoSEQ multiplex PCR assay. The entire isolated RNA was reverse transcribed using the High Capacity cDNA Reverse Transcription Kit, and thus expressed TCRB transcripts were sequenced. This immuneACCESS table, as held by TCRdb, lists in-frame sequences with V and J called but not all clones. Of the missing ones, under half trace to an unresolved V gene in checked studies; the others have no known cause. Across this sample there are about 320,000 clones, with approximately 15% seen only once. The biggest ten clones account for approximately 6.7% of the sample. The sequenced sample consisted of central memory CD4+ T cells from blood. All receptors derive from a man aged 25 to 40 in good health.

Turning to this clone: Other DNA sequences in the same sample also yield this CDR3. The chain links TRBV5-1 to TRBJ1-2; weak D call: TRBD1 (5 bases). The CDR3 totals 14 residues. The V gene's germline CDR1 is SGHRS and CDR2 YFSETQ. V was pared by 0 bases and J by 4 bases, with 10 bases between. The CDR3 sequence is CASSLESGTYGYTF. CDR3 DNA: TGCGCCAGCAGCTTGGAGTCAGGGACCTATGGCTACACCTTC. Together with reference TRBV5-1 and TRBJ1-2, the CDR3 gives the full variable domain: KAGVTQTPRYLIKTRGQQVTLSCSPISGHRSVSWYQQTPGQGLQFLFEYFSETQRNKGNFPGRFSGRQFSNSRSEMNVSTLELGDSALYLCASSLESGTYGYTFGSGTRLTVV.

This clone has a handful of counts. CDR3 in amino acids: CSARGFGPQHF. CDR3 coding DNA: TGCAGTGCTAGAGGGTTCGGGCCCCAGCATTTT. The J gene is TRBJ1-5, the V gene TRBV20-1; D is uncertain. Trimming took off 1 base at V and 9 bases at J, with 7 bases between the two ends. Germline loops: CDR1 DFQATT, CDR2 SNEGSKA (reference sequence). The length of the CDR3 is 11 residues.

The genes are TRBV4-3 and TRBJ1-2; tentatively, D is TRBD1 (5 bases). Trimming stripped 0 bases from V and 5 bases from J, with 16 bases between. Germline V gene data show CDR1 as LGHNA and CDR2 as YSLEER. The CDR3 runs 16 residues. In DNA, the CDR3 is TGCGCCAGCAGCCAAGATATAGGGGTTGGGGGATATGGCTACACCTTC. Its protein is CASSQDIGVGGYGYTF.

V is TRBV7-2 and J is TRBJ2-1; D remains unclear. Per the germline V gene, CDR1 is SGHTA and CDR2 is FQGNSA. CDR3 length: 16 residues. The V end was cut by 5 bases, the J end by 3 bases, with 17 bases between. The CDR3 reads CASSALDRALYNEQFF. For the CDR3, the DNA is TGTGCCAGCAGCGCCCTCGACCGGGCGCTCTACAATGAGCAGTTCTTC.

This chain connects TRBV21-1 to TRBJ2-7; no check of the table's D call, TRBD1, against the DNA was made. TRBV21-1 is shown as a pseudogene. This CDR3 contains 16 residues. CDR3 sequence: CASSLVLGQGKYEQYF. The DNA of the CDR3 is TGTGCCAGCAGCCTAGTTTTGGGACAGGGAAAGTACGAGCAGTACTTC.

This clone was detected a few times. The V gene is TRBV7-7, the J gene TRBJ2-3; maybe TRBD1 (6 bases). Germline CDR1 is SSHAT and CDR2 is FNYEAQ (reference sequence). Trimming left V 1 base short and J 2 bases short, with 7 bases between. The CDR3 consists of 14 residues. The CDR3 is CASSLGTDTDTQYF. In DNA form, the CDR3 reads TGTGCCAGCAGCTTAGGGACAGACACAGATACGCAGTATTTT.

The V and J genes are TRBV5-6 and TRBJ2-3, with D maybe TRBD2 (5 bases). Trimming took 5 bases from V and 9 from J, leaving 16 bases between them. Germline values: CDR1 SGHDT, CDR2 YYEEEE. CDR3 size: 13 residues. The CDR3 bases are TGTGCCAGCAGACTGACAAGCACGGGGACGCAGTATTTT. Translation gives CASRLTSTGTQYF.

This clone was detected a few times. The chain employs TRBV2 and TRBJ1-6, with TRBD1 matching 10 bases. This CDR3 is built from 13 residues. V was clipped by 4 bases and J by 10 bases; unmatched bases: 1. Per the germline V gene, CDR1 is SNHLY and CDR2 is FYNNEI. The CDR3 loop reads CASSAGQGSPLHF. The CDR3 DNA is TGTGCCAGCAGTGCGGGACAGGGGTCACCCCTCCACTTT.

The genes are TRBV5-4 and TRBJ1-1; D may be TRBD1 (6 bases). This CDR3 is built from 13 residues. Deletions cut 2 bases from V and 5 bases from J, with 10 bases between. In germline, CDR1 is SGHNT, CDR2 YYREEE (reference sequence). CDR3 sequence reads: CASSLQGGTEAFF. DNA for the CDR3: TGTGCCAGCAGCTTACAGGGTGGGACTGAAGCTTTCTTT.

This clone was seen ten or more times. The chain combines TRBV19 with TRBJ2-7; TRBD2 aligns across 7 bases. The V gene end was trimmed by 5 bases and the J gene end by 5 bases; junction bases not matched to a gene: 12. CDR1 is LNHDA, CDR2 SQIVND, per germline (reference sequence). This CDR3 spans 15 amino acids. CDR3: CASSPVAIAGHEQYF. CDR3 bases: TGTGCCAGTAGTCCCGTCGCAATAGCGGGCCACGAGCAGTACTTC.

This clone was recorded a few times. The chain recombines TRBV2 with TRBJ2-3; 10 nucleotides match TRBD2. Germline V gene data show CDR1 as SNHLY and CDR2 as FYNNEI. The J segment lost 0 bases and the V segment lost 6 bases, leaving 3 bases of the junction unmatched. This CDR3 is built from 15 residues. The CDR3 nucleotides read TGTGCCAGCAGGGGACTAGCGCCTAGCACAGATACGCAGTATTTT. This encodes CASRGLAPSTDTQYF.

This clone was observed many times. The CDR3 DNA reads as TGTGCCAGCAGCTTAGGTGGGAGGGCCGAGGTTGAGCAGTTCTTC. This translates into CASSLGGRAEVEQFF. This chain links TRBV7-9 with TRBJ2-1, with 7 bases aligning to TRBD2. The V gene's germline CDR1 is SEHNR and CDR2 FQNEAQ (reference sequence). The CDR3 has 15 amino acids. The trim removed 1 base at V and 9 bases at J, leaving 9 bases unmatched.

The chain has TRBV7-2 and TRBJ2-1; 10 nucleotides line up with TRBD2. J lost 6 bases, V lost 3 bases, and 5 bases had no gene match. This CDR3 comprises 15 residues. From germline, CDR1 is SGHTA and CDR2 FQGNSA. CDR3 loop: CASSLGTSAINEQFF. In DNA form, the CDR3 reads TGTGCCAGCAGCTTGGGGACTAGCGCGATCAATGAGCAGTTCTTC.

CDR3 amino acids: CASSQDPDREGYGYTF. DNA for the CDR3: TGCGCCAGCAGCCAAGATCCCGACAGGGAGGGCTATGGCTACACCTTC. This chain connects TRBV4-3 to TRBJ1-2; 7 bases line up with TRBD1. The CDR3 consists of 16 residues. Trimming removed 0 bases from V and 4 bases from J; junction bases left unmatched: 8. In germline, CDR1 is LGHNA, CDR2 YSLEER.

In regard to this clone: One end of the junction fails to match germline, which may point to a read error. The CDR3 DNA is TGTGCCAGCCCTGAACCGCGGGGGATTTCCGACTTT. This sequence encodes CASPEPRGISDF. This chain joins TRBV11-2 and TRBJ1-6; D possibly corresponds to TRBD1 (5 bases). The CDR3 runs to 12 residues. The germline gives CDR1 SGHAT, CDR2 FQNNGV.

The chain has TRBV6-1 and TRBJ2-2; 11 bases align to TRBD1. The germline V gene has CDR1 MNHNS and CDR2 SASEGT. Losses at the gene ends were 4 bases for V and 0 bases for J; bases not matched to a gene: 4. This CDR3 is 17 amino acids long. CDR3 residues: CASSADRGPTNTGELFF. The CDR3 DNA follows: TGTGCCAGCAGTGCGGACAGGGGGCCGACGAACACCGGGGAGCTGTTTTTT.

This clone was seen only a few times. The chain is built from TRBV7-9 and TRBJ2-5; TRBD2 matches 7 bases. Losses at the gene ends were 5 bases for V and 3 bases for J; bases not matched to a gene: 9. This CDR3 region has 15 residues. Germline V gene sequence: CDR1 SEHNR, CDR2 FQNEAQ (reference sequence). CDR3 protein: CASSRLLAAKETQYF. The CDR3, as DNA: TGTGCCAGCAGCCGCCTCCTAGCGGCCAAAGAGACCCAGTACTTC. The full variable domain, its missing parts supplied by reference TRBV7-9 and TRBJ2-5, is DTGVSQNPRHKITKRGQNVTFRCDPISEHNRLYWYRQTLGQGPEFLTYFQNEAQLEKSRLLSDRFSAERPKGSFSTLEIQRTEQGDSAMYLCASSRLLAAKETQYFGPGTRLLVL.

The table lists this clone with a few counts. The V call is TRBV15, the J call TRBJ2-3; TRBD2 aligns across 11 bases. This CDR3 region has 16 residues. Germline CDR1 reads LNHNV; CDR2 reads YYDKDF (reference sequence). Trimming took 6 bases from V and 4 from J; bases not matched to a gene: 9. CDR3 sequence reads: CATRSPLAGASDTQYF. CDR3 nucleotide sequence: TGTGCCACCAGATCCCCACTAGCGGGAGCTTCAGATACGCAGTATTTT.

The chain combines TRBV4-1 with TRBJ1-5; D is ambiguous. The CDR3 spans 13 residues. The ends were cut back, 5 bases at V and 3 bases at J, with 8 bases in the middle. Germline loops: CDR1 MGHRA, CDR2 YSYEKL. The CDR3 DNA reads TGCGCCAGCAGCGGGGAGACCAATCAGCCCCAGCATTTT. Its translation is CASSGETNQPQHF.

This clone was counted between two and nine times. This chain links TRBV11-2 with TRBJ1-5, with no clear D. Germline V lookup: CDR1 SGHAT, CDR2 FQNNGV. This CDR3 comprises 15 residues. Trimming took off 5 bases at V and 4 bases at J, with 15 bases between the two ends. CDR3 amino acids: CASSLPFVRNQPQHF. CDR3 nucleotide sequence: TGTGCCAGCAGCCTACCGTTTGTCCGGAATCAGCCCCAGCATTTT.

The chain couples TRBV2 to TRBJ1-3; D uncertain. Per the germline V gene, CDR1 is SNHLY and CDR2 is FYNNEI. This CDR3 has 15 residues. With 0 bases removed from V and 3 bases from J, the gap between germline ends came to 9 bases. DNA for the CDR3: TGTGCCAGCAGTGAAGCGACCTACGATGGAAACACCATATATTTT. Translating gives CASSEATYDGNTIYF.

The J gene is TRBJ2-1, the V gene TRBV5-6, with 14 bases identical to TRBD2. The CDR3 runs 19 residues. V lost 0 bases and J lost 6; bases outside the gene matches: 11. Germline CDR1 reads SGHDT; CDR2 reads YYEEEE. The CDR3 sequence: CASSLVGTSGRFRANEQFF. CDR3 coding DNA: TGTGCCAGCAGCTTGGTGGGGACTAGCGGGAGATTTAGGGCCAATGAGCAGTTCTTC.

This clone was seen a handful of times. This sequence joins TRBV6-5 and TRBJ1-6; 7 nucleotides align to TRBD1. The CDR3 is made up of 15 amino acids. CDR1 and CDR2 from the germline V gene are MNHEY and SVGAGI. With V trimmed by 2 bases and J by 7 bases, 5 bases remained unmatched. The CDR3 DNA reads as TGTGCCAGCAGTTACGGGACAGTTGGAAATTCACCCCTCCACTTT. It yields the protein CASSYGTVGNSPLHF.

The gene calls are TRBV4-3 and TRBJ1-2; D remains unclear. CDR1 is LGHNA and CDR2 is YSLEER in the germline V gene. Trimming pared 0 bases from V and 4 bases from J, leaving 9 bases between. The CDR3 contains 14 residues. The CDR3 loop reads CASSQETGSYGYTF. The CDR3 coding sequence is TGCGCCAGCAGCCAAGAAACGGGGTCCTATGGCTACACCTTC.

V and J are TRBV7-2 and TRBJ2-3; D remains ambiguous. The CDR3 is 14 amino acids. The V end was cut by 7 bases, the J end by 4 bases, with 15 bases between. CDR1 and CDR2 from the germline V gene are SGHTA and FQGNSA. As DNA, the CDR3 is TGTGCCAGCACCCTTGGGGATTTTGCAGATACGCAGTATTTT. This encodes CASTLGDFADTQYF.